What follows are 8 T cell receptor beta chains derived from one specimen sequenced in a study of cytomegalovirus exposure and HLA in healthy donors. Researchers ran the PCR with 60 Vbeta and 13 Jbeta primers. Sequencing used immunoSEQ multiplex PCR; TCRdb keeps in-frame clones, though not all of them. Among 96,000 or so clones listed, 65% to 75% were seen once. The sequenced sample was PBMCs. The receptor set was obtained from a female donor in good health and CMV-seropositive.

This sequence joins TRBV28 and TRBJ2-1; TRBD2 matches 11 bases. CDR1 is MDHEN and CDR2 is SYDVKM in the germline V gene. V shed 8 bases and J 9 bases; nucleotides not matched to a gene: 6. The CDR3 loop spans 13 amino acids. CDR3 coding DNA: TGTGCCAGCGGGCGACTAGCGGGATCTGAGCAGTTCTTC. Translation gives CASGRLAGSEQFF.

The V call is TRBV7-3, the J call TRBJ1-1; D perhaps matches TRBD1 (6 bases). This CDR3 is built from 19 residues. The germline CDR1 and CDR2 sequences are SGHTA and FQGTGA. Trimming took off 5 bases at V and 6 bases at J, with 31 bases between the two ends. The CDR3 DNA sequence: TGTGCCAGCAGCCTGCTACCCCGACAGGTCACAAAGGTTTACCCTGAAGCTTTCTTT. Residues: CASSLLPRQVTKVYPEAFF.

DNA for the CDR3: TGTGCCAGCGGGTTACCAGGGGGTTATGGCTACACCTTC. Its translation is CASGLPGGYGYTF. The rearrangement uses TRBV28 and TRBJ1-2, with 7 bases that match TRBD1. J was trimmed by 5 bases and V by 8 bases; bases with no gene match: 8. CDR1 is MDHEN, CDR2 SYDVKM, per germline. The CDR3 runs 13 residues.

The chain recombines TRBV28 with TRBJ2-3, with 7 nucleotides matching TRBD2. The V and J ends lost 5 bases and 2 bases, in that order; junction bases with no gene match: 10. The CDR3 has 16 residues. CDR1 and CDR2 (germline): MDHEN, SYDVKM. The CDR3 spells CASSTRLAPYTDTQYF. The CDR3 DNA is TGTGCCAGCAGTACACGACTAGCACCCTACACAGATACGCAGTATTTT.

The genes are TRBV11-2 and TRBJ2-3; 8 nucleotides line up with TRBD1. CDR3 length: 15 residues. Germline-derived CDR1 and CDR2 are SGHAT and FQNNGV. The V gene end was trimmed by 5 bases and the J gene end by 4 bases; junction bases not matched to a gene: 8. CDR3 sequence: CASSPGTGPSDTQYF. DNA of the CDR3: TGTGCCAGCAGCCCCGGGACAGGTCCATCAGATACGCAGTATTTT.

The genes are TRBV4-1 and TRBJ2-3, with TRBD1 identical over 9 bases. With V trimmed by 1 base and J by 6 bases, 8 bases remained unmatched. This CDR3 spans 16 amino acids. The germline V gene encodes CDR1 MGHRA and CDR2 YSYEKL. CDR3 nucleotide sequence: TGCGCCAGCAGCCAAGGATACAGGGGGCTAGGGGATACGCAGTATTTT. Protein product: CASSQGYRGLGDTQYF.

V usage is TRBV7-3 and J usage is TRBJ1-1; no clear D gene. Trimming removed 5 bases from V and 3 bases from J, with 13 bases in between. The CDR3 covers 14 residues. The germline gives CDR1 SGHTA, CDR2 FQGTGA. This CDR3 reads CASSREGRYTEAFF. DNA for the CDR3: TGTGCCAGCAGCCGTGAAGGGAGGTACACTGAAGCTTTCTTT.

The genes are TRBV6-4 and TRBJ2-3; possible D gene TRBD1, 5 bases. V gave up 5 bases and J gave up 0 bases, with 12 bases separating them. Germline V lookup: CDR1 MRHNA, CDR2 SNTAGT. The CDR3 runs 15 residues. The chain's CDR3 is CASSSGPGSTDTQYF. DNA for the CDR3: TGTGCCAGCAGTTCAGGGCCAGGCAGCACAGATACGCAGTATTTT.